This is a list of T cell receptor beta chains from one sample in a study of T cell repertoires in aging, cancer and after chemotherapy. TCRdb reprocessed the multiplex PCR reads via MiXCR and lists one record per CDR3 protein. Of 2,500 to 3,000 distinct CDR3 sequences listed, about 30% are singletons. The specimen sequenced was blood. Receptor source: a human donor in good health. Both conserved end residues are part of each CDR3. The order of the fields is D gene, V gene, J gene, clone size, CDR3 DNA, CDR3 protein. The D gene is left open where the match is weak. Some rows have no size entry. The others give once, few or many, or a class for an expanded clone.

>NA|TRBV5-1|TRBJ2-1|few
TGCGCCAGCAGCTTGCTCGCGGGGTCCTACAATGAGCAGTTCTTC
CASSLLAGSYNEQFF
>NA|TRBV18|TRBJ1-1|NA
TGTGCCAGCTCACTCTTGGGGGGGGGCACTGAAGCTTTCTTT
CASSLLGGGTEAFF
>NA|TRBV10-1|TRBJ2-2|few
TGCGCCAGCAGTCCGAACACCGGGGAGCTGTTTTTT
CASSPNTGELFF
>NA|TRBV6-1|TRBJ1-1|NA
TGTGCCAGCAGTGAAGCGCCGGGGACGGCTGAAGCTTTCTTT
CASSEAPGTAEAFF
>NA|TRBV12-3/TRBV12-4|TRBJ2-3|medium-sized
TGTGCCAGCAGTTTGGCCGGATACACAGATACGCAGTATTTT
CASSLAGYTDTQYF
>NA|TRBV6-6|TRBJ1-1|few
TGTGCCAGCAGTTCACAGGGTCAGAACACTGAAGCTTTCTTT
CASSSQGQNTEAFF
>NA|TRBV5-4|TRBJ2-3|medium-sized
TGTGCCAGCAGCTTGGGGCAAAGTAGCACAGATACGCAGTATTTT
CASSLGQSSTDTQYF
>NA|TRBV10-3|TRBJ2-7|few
TGTGCCATCAGTGCTGGTAGCGAGCAGTACTTC
CAISAGSEQYF
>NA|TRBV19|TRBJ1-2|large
TGTGCCAGTATCTCCCGTGGGCTCAACTATGGCTACACCTTC
CASISRGLNYGYTF
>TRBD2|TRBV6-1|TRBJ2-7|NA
TGTGCCAGCAGTACTCTAGCGGGAGGGTTCTACGAGCAGTACTTC
CASSTLAGGFYEQYF
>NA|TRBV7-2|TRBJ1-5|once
TGTGTCAGAAGCTTTTCAACAAAGGGCCGAGGGGGCAATCAGCCCCAGCATTTT
CVRSFSTKGRGGNQPQHF
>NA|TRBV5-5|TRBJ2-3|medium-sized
TGTGCCAGCAGCTTGGTAGGGGGTTCAGGGTCAAATACGCAGTATTTT
CASSLVGGSGSNTQYF
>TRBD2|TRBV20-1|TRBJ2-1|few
TGCAGTGCTAGAGATGCCCAGCGGGATTGGAATGAGCAGTTCTTC
CSARDAQRDWNEQFF